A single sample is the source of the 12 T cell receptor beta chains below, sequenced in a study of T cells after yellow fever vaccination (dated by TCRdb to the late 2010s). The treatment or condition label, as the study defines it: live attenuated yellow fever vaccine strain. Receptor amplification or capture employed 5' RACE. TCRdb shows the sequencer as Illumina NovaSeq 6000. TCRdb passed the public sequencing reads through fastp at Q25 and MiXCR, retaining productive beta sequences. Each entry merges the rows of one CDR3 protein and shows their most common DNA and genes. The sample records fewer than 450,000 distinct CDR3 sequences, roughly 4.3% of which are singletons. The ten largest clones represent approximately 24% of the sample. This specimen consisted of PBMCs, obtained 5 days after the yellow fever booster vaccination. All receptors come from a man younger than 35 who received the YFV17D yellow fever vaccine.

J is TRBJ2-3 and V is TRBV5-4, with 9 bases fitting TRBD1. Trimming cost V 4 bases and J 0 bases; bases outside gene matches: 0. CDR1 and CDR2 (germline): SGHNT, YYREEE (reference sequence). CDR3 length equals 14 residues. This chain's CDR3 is CASSDRGSTDTQYF. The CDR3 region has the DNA TGTGCCAGCAGCGACAGGGGGAGCACAGATACGCAGTATTTT. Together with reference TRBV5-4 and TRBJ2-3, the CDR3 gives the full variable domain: ETGVTQSPTHLIKTRGQQVTLRCSSQSGHNTVSWYQQALGQGPQFIFQYYREEENGRGNFPPRFSGLQFPNYSSELNVNALELDDSALYLCASSDRGSTDTQYFGPGTRLTVL.

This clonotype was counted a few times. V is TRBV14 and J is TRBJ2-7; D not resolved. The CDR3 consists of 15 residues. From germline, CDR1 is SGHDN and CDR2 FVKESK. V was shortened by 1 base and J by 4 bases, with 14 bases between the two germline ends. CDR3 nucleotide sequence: TGTGCCAGCAGCCAAGGATACCTGGGAATGTACGAGCAGTACTTC. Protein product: CASSQGYLGMYEQYF.

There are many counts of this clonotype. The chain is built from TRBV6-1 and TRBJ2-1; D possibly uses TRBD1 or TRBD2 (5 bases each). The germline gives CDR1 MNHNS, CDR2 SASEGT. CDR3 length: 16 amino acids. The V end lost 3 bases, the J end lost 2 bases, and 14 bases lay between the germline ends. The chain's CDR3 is CASSELGTVAYNEQFF. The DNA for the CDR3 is TGTGCCAGCAGTGAGTTAGGGACGGTGGCCTACAATGAGCAGTTCTTC.

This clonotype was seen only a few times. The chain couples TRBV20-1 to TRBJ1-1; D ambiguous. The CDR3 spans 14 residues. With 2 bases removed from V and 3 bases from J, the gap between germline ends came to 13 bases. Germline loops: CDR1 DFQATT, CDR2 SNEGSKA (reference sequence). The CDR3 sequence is CSARPLRGYTEAFF. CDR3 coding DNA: TGCAGTGCTAGACCCTTAAGAGGGTACACTGAAGCTTTCTTT.

The CDR3 loop is CASSPWKTNTEAFF. The CDR3 region has the DNA TGTGCCAGCTCACCTTGGAAAACGAACACTGAAGCTTTCTTT. V and J are TRBV18 and TRBJ1-1; D unclear. CDR3 size: 14 residues. From germline, CDR1 is KGHSH and CDR2 LQKENI. Trimming removed 3 bases at V and 1 base at J, with 9 bases between. Full variable domain (missing parts from reference TRBV18 and TRBJ1-1): NAGVMQNPRHLVRRRGQEARLRCSPMKGHSHVYWYRQLPEEGLKFMVYLQKENIIDESGMPKERFSAEFPKEGPSILRIQQVVRGDSAAYFCASSPWKTNTEAFFGQGTRLTVV.

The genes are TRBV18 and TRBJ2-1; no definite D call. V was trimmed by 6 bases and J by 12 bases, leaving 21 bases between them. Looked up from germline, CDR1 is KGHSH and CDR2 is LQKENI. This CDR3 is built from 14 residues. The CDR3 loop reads CASSPTQARSGQFF. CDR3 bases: TGTGCCAGCTCGCCTACCCAGGCCCGTTCGGGGCAGTTCTTC. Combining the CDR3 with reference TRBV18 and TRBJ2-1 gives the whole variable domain NAGVMQNPRHLVRRRGQEARLRCSPMKGHSHVYWYRQLPEEGLKFMVYLQKENIIDESGMPKERFSAEFPKEGPSILRIQQVVRGDSAAYFCASSPTQARSGQFFGPGTRLTVL.

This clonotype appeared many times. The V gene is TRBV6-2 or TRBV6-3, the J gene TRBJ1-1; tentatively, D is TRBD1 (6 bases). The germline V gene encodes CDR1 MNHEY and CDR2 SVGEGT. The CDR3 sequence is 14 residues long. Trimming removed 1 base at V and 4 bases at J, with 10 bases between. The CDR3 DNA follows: TGTGCCAGCAGTTACTGGGGGCCGAGCACTGAAGCTTTCTTT. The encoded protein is CASSYWGPSTEAFF.

The CDR3 here is CASSHGQLTGELFF. In DNA, the CDR3 is TGTGCCAGCAGCCACGGACAGTTAACCGGGGAGCTGTTTTTT. The J gene is TRBJ2-2, the V gene TRBV3-1; TRBD1 is a possible D gene (6 bases). Germline V gene sequence: CDR1 LGHDT, CDR2 YNNKEL (reference sequence). V lost 3 bases to trimming and J lost 5 bases, with 10 bases between them. This CDR3 is built from 14 residues. The complete variable domain, with remaining parts taken from reference TRBV3-1 and TRBJ2-2, reads DTAVSQTPKYLVTQMGNDKSIKCEQNLGHDTMYWYKQDSKKFLKIMFSYNNKELIINETVPNRFSPKSPDKAHLNLHINSLELGDSAVYFCASSHGQLTGELFFGEGSRLTVL.

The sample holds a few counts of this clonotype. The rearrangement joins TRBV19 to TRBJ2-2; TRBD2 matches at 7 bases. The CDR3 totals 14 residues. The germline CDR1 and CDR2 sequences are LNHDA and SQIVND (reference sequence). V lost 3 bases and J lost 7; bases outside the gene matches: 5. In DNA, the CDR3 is TGTGCCAGTAGTATCCGGGGGGTAGGCGGGGAGCTGTTTTTT. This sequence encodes CASSIRGVGGELFF.

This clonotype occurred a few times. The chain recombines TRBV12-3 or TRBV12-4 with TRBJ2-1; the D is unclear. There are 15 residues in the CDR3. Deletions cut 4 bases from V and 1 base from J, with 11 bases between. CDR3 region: CASSSAKQSYNEQFF. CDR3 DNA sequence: TGTGCCAGCAGTTCCGCCAAGCAGTCCTACAATGAGCAGTTCTTC.

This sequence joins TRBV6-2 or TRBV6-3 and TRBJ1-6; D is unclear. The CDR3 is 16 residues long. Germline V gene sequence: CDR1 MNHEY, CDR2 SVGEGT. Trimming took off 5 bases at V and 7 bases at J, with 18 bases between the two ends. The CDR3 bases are TGTGCCAGCAGTCCCTTGACGGGATCGGTAAATTCACCCCTCCACTTT. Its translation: CASSPLTGSVNSPLHF.

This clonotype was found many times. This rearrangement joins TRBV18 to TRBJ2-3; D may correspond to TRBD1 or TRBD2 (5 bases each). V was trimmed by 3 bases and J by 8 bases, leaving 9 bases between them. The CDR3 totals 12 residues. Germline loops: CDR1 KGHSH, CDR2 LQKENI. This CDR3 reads CASSPGRVTQYF. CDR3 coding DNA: TGTGCCAGCTCACCGGGACGCGTTACGCAGTATTTT.